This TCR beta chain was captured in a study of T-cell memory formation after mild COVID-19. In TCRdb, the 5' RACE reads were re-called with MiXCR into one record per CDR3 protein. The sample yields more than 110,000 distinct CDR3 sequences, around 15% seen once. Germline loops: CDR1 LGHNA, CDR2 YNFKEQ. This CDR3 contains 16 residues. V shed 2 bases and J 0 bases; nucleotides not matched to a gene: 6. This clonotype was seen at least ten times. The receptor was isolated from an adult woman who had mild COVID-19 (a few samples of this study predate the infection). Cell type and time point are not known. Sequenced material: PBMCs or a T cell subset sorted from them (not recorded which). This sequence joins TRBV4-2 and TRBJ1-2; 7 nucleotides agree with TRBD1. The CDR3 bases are TGTGCCAGCAGCCAATCCCGGGACAGTGCTAACTATGGCTACACCTTC. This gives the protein CASSQSRDSANYGYTF.